The clone carrying this TCR beta chain was observed many times. Its antigen remains unknown. This sample is drawn from a study of regulatory T cells in long-lasting Graves disease. Study-wide results and limits: Persistent patients had more shared public clonotypes (fewer than 3,000) than new patients (approximately 920).

Building the TCR beta libraries relied on iRepertoire HTBI primers, and CDR3 regions underwent Arm-PCR. TCRdb re-analysed the multiplex PCR reads in MiXCR, keeping a single row per CDR3 protein. This sample yields about 440,000 distinct CDR3 sequences, of which about 15% are seen a single time; roughly 17% belongs to the top ten. Time point denoted: newly diagnosed GD, antithyroid drugs for less than 3 months. The TCR library was made from RNA extracted from PBMCs. Looked up from germline, CDR1 is GTSNPN and CDR2 is SVGIG (reference sequence). CDR3 length: 14 amino acids. V lost 3 bases and J lost 7; bases outside the gene matches: 5. These sequences were also reported in another study, on T cells in Graves' hyperthyroidism and ophthalmopathy.

V is TRBV30 and J is TRBJ1-4; 10 nucleotides agree with TRBD1. Sequences were derived from peripheral blood mononuclear cells (PBMCs), sampled at new diagnosis, from a patient treated with antithyroid drugs. The clonotype originates from a woman aged 30 to 39 with Graves disease. The CDR3: CAWSPGTGVEKLFF. The CDR3 coding sequence is TGTGCCTGGAGCCCCGGGACAGGGGTTGAAAAACTGTTTTTT. Full variable domain (outside the CDR3, taken from reference TRBV30 and TRBJ1-4): SQTIHQWPATLVQPVGSPLSLECTVEGTSNPNLYWYRQAAGRGLQLLFYSVGIGQISSEVPQNLSASRPQDRQFILSSKKLLLSDSGFYLCAWSPGTGVEKLFFGSGTQLSVL.